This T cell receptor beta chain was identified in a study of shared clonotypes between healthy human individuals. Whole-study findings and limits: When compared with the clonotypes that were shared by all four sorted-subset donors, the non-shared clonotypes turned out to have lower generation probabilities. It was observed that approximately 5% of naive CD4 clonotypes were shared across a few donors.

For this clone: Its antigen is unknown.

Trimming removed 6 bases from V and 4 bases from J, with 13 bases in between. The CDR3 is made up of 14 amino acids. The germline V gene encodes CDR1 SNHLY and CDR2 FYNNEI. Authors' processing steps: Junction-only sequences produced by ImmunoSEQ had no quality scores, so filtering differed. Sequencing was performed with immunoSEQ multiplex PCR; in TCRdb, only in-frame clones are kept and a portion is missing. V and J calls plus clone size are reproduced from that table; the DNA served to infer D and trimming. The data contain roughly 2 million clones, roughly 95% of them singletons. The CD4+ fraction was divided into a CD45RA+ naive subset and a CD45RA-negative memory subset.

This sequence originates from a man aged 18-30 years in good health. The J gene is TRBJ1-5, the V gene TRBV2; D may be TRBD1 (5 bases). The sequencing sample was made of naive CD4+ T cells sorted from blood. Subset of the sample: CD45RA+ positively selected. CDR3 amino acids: CASRLDSVNQPQHF. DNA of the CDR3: TGTGCCAGCAGGCTCGACAGCGTTAATCAGCCCCAGCATTTT.